The clone carrying this T cell receptor (beta chain) was recorded at least ten times. Antigen unknown. This entry comes from a study of response to subunit inactivated influenza vaccine. The germline CDR1 and CDR2 sequences are SQVTM and ANQGSEA. V lost 1 base, J lost 4 bases, and 3 bases lay in between. The length of the CDR3 is 11 residues. Findings of the study overall: Few new T cells, the authors suggested, are recruited by each seasonal influenza vaccination.

TCRdb redid the calling of the RT-PCR reads with MiXCR, one entry per CDR3 protein. The table lists roughly 790,000 distinct CDR3 sequences, 20% to 25% of them singletons. The sample consisted of PBMCs from blood, taken less than 6 days after vaccination. The source of this sequence is a man in his forties or fifties who received an inactivated influenza vaccine. V gene TRBV29-1 combines with J gene TRBJ2-3; no clear D gene. This CDR3 reads CSVEGPDTQYF. In DNA form, the CDR3 reads TGCAGCGTTGAAGGTCCAGATACGCAGTATTTT.